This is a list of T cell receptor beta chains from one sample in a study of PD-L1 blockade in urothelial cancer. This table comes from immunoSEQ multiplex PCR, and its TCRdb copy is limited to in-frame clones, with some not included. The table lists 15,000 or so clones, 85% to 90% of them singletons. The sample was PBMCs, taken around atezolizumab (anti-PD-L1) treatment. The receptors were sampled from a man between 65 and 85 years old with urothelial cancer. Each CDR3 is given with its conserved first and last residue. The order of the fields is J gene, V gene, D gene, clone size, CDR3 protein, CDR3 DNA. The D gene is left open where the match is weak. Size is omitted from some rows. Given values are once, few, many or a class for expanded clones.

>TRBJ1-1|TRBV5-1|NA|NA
CASSLPGTEAFF
TGCGCCAGCAGCCTGCCGGGCACTGAAGCTTTCTTT
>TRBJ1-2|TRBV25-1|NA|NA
CASSLQGRPPYGYTF
TGTGCCAGCAGTCTACAGGGAAGACCTCCCTATGGCTACACCTTC
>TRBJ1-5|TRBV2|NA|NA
CASKGGSTSNQPQHF
TGTGCCAGCAAGGGGGGGAGTACCAGCAATCAGCCCCAGCATTTT
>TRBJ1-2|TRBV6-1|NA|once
CASIHQGKFRGYTF
TGTGCCAGCATCCATCAGGGTAAGTTTCGGGGCTACACCTTC
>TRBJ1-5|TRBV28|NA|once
CASSSGTELHYGQPQHF
TGTGCCAGCAGTTCAGGGACTGAACTCCATTACGGTCAGCCCCAGCATTTT
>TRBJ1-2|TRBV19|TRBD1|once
CATGGDRVNYGYTF
TGTGCCACCGGGGGGGACAGGGTGAACTATGGCTACACCTTC
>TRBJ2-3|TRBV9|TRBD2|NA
CASSGSGGPQTQYF
TGTGCCAGCAGCGGGAGCGGGGGGCCCCAAACGCAGTATTTT
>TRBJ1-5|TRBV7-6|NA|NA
CASRQQGKQPQHF
TGTGCCAGCAGACAACAGGGTAAGCAGCCCCAGCATTTT
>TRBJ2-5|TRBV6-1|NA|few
CASSELEEVRETQYF
TGTGCCAGCAGTGAATTGGAAGAGGTACGGGAGACCCAGTACTTC
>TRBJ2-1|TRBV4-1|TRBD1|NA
CASSQVGRDRGGNEQFF
TGCGCCAGCAGCCAAGTCGGCCGGGACAGGGGAGGAAATGAGCAGTTCTTC
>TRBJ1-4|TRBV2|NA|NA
CASRDRPNEKLFF
TGTGCCAGCAGGGACAGACCTAATGAAAAACTGTTTTTT